Presented here are 5 T cell receptor beta chains from one specimen sequenced in a study of blood T cell repertoires in COVID-19 (dated by TCRdb to between 2020 and 2021). Library creation used the immunoSEQ multiplex PCR assay. TCRdb limited this immuneACCESS table to in-frame rearrangements with V and J called. A share of clones is missing; checked studies link under half to unresolved V genes, and the rest is unexplained. Here the sample has about 210,000 clones; approximately 80% occur a single time. The leading ten clones occupy over 10% of the sample. The sample consisted of peripheral blood. All receptors derive from a human donor in a cohort sampled during active COVID-19.

This clone occurred once. The chain couples TRBV2 to TRBJ2-2; D is possibly TRBD1 (5 bases). The germline CDR1 and CDR2 sequences are SNHLY and FYNNEI. The CDR3 is 14 amino acids. Trimming cost V 6 bases and J 0 bases, with 8 bases left between them. The chain's CDR3 is CASRQGTNTGELFF. In nucleotides, the CDR3 is TGTGCCAGCAGGCAGGGTACGAACACCGGGGAGCTGTTTTTT.

This clone was recorded many times. This chain links TRBV28 with TRBJ1-2; no firm D call. The CDR3 spans 12 residues. Trimming took 8 bases from V and 4 from J, leaving 11 bases between them. Germline CDR1 MDHEN, CDR2 SYDVKM. CDR3 nucleotide sequence: TGTGCCAGCGAGGAAGTAGGCTATGGCTACACCTTC. Translated: CASEEVGYGYTF.

V and J are TRBV28 and TRBJ2-2; 9 positions agree with TRBD1. The V segment lost 6 bases and the J segment 6 bases; nucleotides outside the gene matches: 5. CDR3 size: 14 residues. CDR1 is MDHEN, CDR2 SYDVKM, per germline. CDR3 residues: CASRAGTGPGELFF. The CDR3 region has the DNA TGTGCCAGCAGGGCCGGGACAGGGCCCGGGGAGCTGTTTTTT.

This clone was observed a single time. A much larger clone lies a single base off, so this may be a read error. In the same sample, other DNA sequences code for this CDR3. The J gene is TRBJ1-5, the V gene TRBV7-2; TRBD1 matches at 8 bases. The CDR3 covers 15 residues. Germline-derived CDR1 and CDR2 are SGHTA and FQGNSA. V shed 1 base, J shed 1 base, and the junction held 0 bases outside the gene matches. The chain's CDR3 is CASSLGTGSNQPQHF. The DNA of the CDR3 is TGTGCCAGCAGCTTAGGGACAGGGAGCAATCAGCCCCAGCATTTT.

The rearrangement links TRBV29-1 to TRBJ2-5; 7 positions agree with TRBD2. Germline lookup yields CDR1 SQVTM and CDR2 ANQGSEA. This CDR3 region has 14 residues. V gave up 7 bases and J gave up 5 bases; unmatched junction bases: 13. The CDR3 nucleotides read TGCAGCGCCACCGGGGGAGGGGTAGGGGAGACCCAGTACTTC. This gives the protein CSATGGGVGETQYF.